This is a list of T cell receptor beta chains from one sample in a study of control samples from healthy donors and cancer patients. The assay was immunoSEQ multiplex PCR, and TCRdb's table has in-frame clones only and misses some. The sample includes about 68,000 clones, over 80% seen only once; the top ten take 15% to 18%. The sequencing sample was made of blood. These receptors were collected from a man between 60 and 75 years old in good health. Both conserved end residues are part of each CDR3. The D gene is left open where the match is weak. Expanded clones are given a class, and other clones once, few, many or no size at all.

v_gene: TRBV27; abundance: -; d_gene: -; j_gene: TRBJ2-5; CDR3nt: TGTGCCAGCAGCCCCGCTCGAGCCGACATTTTGGAGACCCAGTACTTC; CDR3aa: CASSPARADILETQYF
v_gene: TRBV24-1; abundance: few; d_gene: -; j_gene: TRBJ2-3; CDR3nt: TGTGCCACCAGTGATTTACCTTTTGTAGGTAGCACAGATACGCAGTATTTT; CDR3aa: CATSDLPFVGSTDTQYF
v_gene: TRBV7-9; abundance: -; d_gene: TRBD1; j_gene: TRBJ1-4; CDR3nt: TGTGCCAGCAGCTTACGCCCGGGACAGGAAAATGAAAAACTGTTTTTT; CDR3aa: CASSLRPGQENEKLFF
v_gene: TRBV7-2; abundance: -; d_gene: -; j_gene: TRBJ1-2; CDR3nt: TGTGCCAGCAGCAACAGGACCGGGGGTGGCTACACCTTC; CDR3aa: CASSNRTGGGYTF
v_gene: TRBV28; abundance: -; d_gene: -; j_gene: TRBJ2-7; CDR3nt: TGTGCCAGCAGTTTGGAGGGGACTTCTACTTACGAGCAGTACTTC; CDR3aa: CASSLEGTSTYEQYF
v_gene: TRBV28; abundance: -; d_gene: TRBD2; j_gene: TRBJ2-7; CDR3nt: TGTGCCAGCAGTTCCTCCCGGACTAGCGGGAGCAAGCAGTACTTC; CDR3aa: CASSSSRTSGSKQYF
v_gene: TRBV9; abundance: -; d_gene: TRBD2; j_gene: TRBJ2-4; CDR3nt: TGTGCCAGCAGCGTACTAGCGGGAGGGCTTCAAAACATTCAGTACTTC; CDR3aa: CASSVLAGGLQNIQYF
v_gene: TRBV6-1; abundance: few; d_gene: TRBD1; j_gene: TRBJ2-7; CDR3nt: TGTGCCAGCAGTGAAGTTGGGACAGGCACCTACGAGCAGTACTTC; CDR3aa: CASSEVGTGTYEQYF
v_gene: TRBV4-1; abundance: -; d_gene: TRBD1; j_gene: TRBJ2-1; CDR3nt: TGCGCCAGCAGCCAACCCGGGACAGGTGGCAGTGAGCAGTTCTTC; CDR3aa: CASSQPGTGGSEQFF
v_gene: TRBV10-2; abundance: -; d_gene: TRBD2; j_gene: TRBJ2-7; CDR3nt: TGCGCCAGCAGTGTAAGGCGGGAGGCTGACGAGCAGTACTTC; CDR3aa: CASSVRREADEQYF
v_gene: TRBV7-2; abundance: -; d_gene: -; j_gene: TRBJ2-7; CDR3nt: TGTGCCAGCAGCTTAGATGCCCGGCGGTCCGCCTACGAGCAGTACTTC; CDR3aa: CASSLDARRSAYEQYF
v_gene: TRBV5-4; abundance: -; d_gene: -; j_gene: TRBJ2-2; CDR3nt: TGTGCCAGCAGCTTGGGTCAGGAGAACACCGGGGAGCTGTTTTTT; CDR3aa: CASSLGQENTGELFF
v_gene: TRBV6-5; abundance: -; d_gene: -; j_gene: TRBJ1-6; CDR3nt: TGTGCCAGCAGTTACCTCCAAGGAAATTCACCCCTCCACTTT; CDR3aa: CASSYLQGNSPLHF
v_gene: TRBV7-2; abundance: -; d_gene: -; j_gene: TRBJ2-7; CDR3nt: TGTGCCAGCGGGGTAGAAACAATCTCCTACGAGCAGTACTTC; CDR3aa: CASGVETISYEQYF
v_gene: TRBV7-2; abundance: -; d_gene: -; j_gene: TRBJ2-3; CDR3nt: TGTGCCAGCAGCTCGAGCTCCCATACGCAGTATTTT; CDR3aa: CASSSSSHTQYF
v_gene: TRBV28; abundance: -; d_gene: -; j_gene: TRBJ2-5; CDR3nt: TGTGCCAGCAGTCCGGCTAGCCGGCCCGAGACCCAGTACTTC; CDR3aa: CASSPASRPETQYF
v_gene: TRBV4-1; abundance: -; d_gene: -; j_gene: TRBJ1-1; CDR3nt: TGCGCCAGCAGTCCAGGAGCCGCGTTAGGTAACACTGAAGCTTTCTTT; CDR3aa: CASSPGAALGNTEAFF
v_gene: TRBV7-9; abundance: -; d_gene: -; j_gene: TRBJ2-1; CDR3nt: TGTGCCAGCAGCCCAATCCAGGGGGGAGGTGTTTACAATGAGCAGTTCTTC; CDR3aa: CASSPIQGGGVYNEQFF
v_gene: TRBV28; abundance: once; d_gene: TRBD1; j_gene: TRBJ2-7; CDR3nt: TGTGCCAGCAGTTTTTTTGGGGGACAGGGGGCCTACGAGCAGTACTTC; CDR3aa: CASSFFGGQGAYEQYF
v_gene: TRBV13; abundance: -; d_gene: TRBD1; j_gene: TRBJ1-3; CDR3nt: TGTGCCAGCAGCTTTGGGGACAGGGGAAACACCATATATTTT; CDR3aa: CASSFGDRGNTIYF
v_gene: TRBV23-1; abundance: once; d_gene: TRBD1; j_gene: TRBJ1-1; CDR3nt: TGCGCCAGCAGTCAATCGCCCCAAGGAGGGGGCAAACCCATGAACACTGAAGCTTTCTTT; CDR3aa: CASSQSPQGGGKPMNTEAFF
v_gene: TRBV18; abundance: -; d_gene: -; j_gene: TRBJ2-5; CDR3nt: TGTGCCAGCTCACGGCGGACAGACCTCCAAGAGACCCAGTACTTC; CDR3aa: CASSRRTDLQETQYF
v_gene: TRBV2; abundance: -; d_gene: -; j_gene: TRBJ1-1; CDR3nt: TGTGCCAGCAGTGAAGTGGGGGGCGCGGGAACTGAAGCTTTCTTT; CDR3aa: CASSEVGGAGTEAFF
v_gene: TRBV6-5; abundance: -; d_gene: -; j_gene: TRBJ2-2; CDR3nt: TGTGCCAGCAGAGGATTCCAGAACACCGGGGAGCTGTTTTTT; CDR3aa: CASRGFQNTGELFF
v_gene: TRBV6-2/TRBV6-3; abundance: -; d_gene: TRBD1; j_gene: TRBJ1-1; CDR3nt: TGTGCCAGCAGTGTCAGGGGGCTTGGGGACACTGAAGCTTTCTTT; CDR3aa: CASSVRGLGDTEAFF
v_gene: TRBV27; abundance: -; d_gene: -; j_gene: TRBJ1-2; CDR3nt: TGTGCCAGCAGTTTCGCCGGGAGGGTAAATGGCTACACCTTC; CDR3aa: CASSFAGRVNGYTF
v_gene: TRBV20-1; abundance: -; d_gene: TRBD1; j_gene: TRBJ1-4; CDR3nt: TGCAGTGCTAGTAGTCAGGGGGGATCAACTAATGAAAAACTGTTTTTT; CDR3aa: CSASSQGGSTNEKLFF
v_gene: TRBV27; abundance: -; d_gene: TRBD1; j_gene: TRBJ2-1; CDR3nt: TGTGCCAGCAGCCCCGGACAGGCTACCTCCTACAATGAGCAGTTCTTC; CDR3aa: CASSPGQATSYNEQFF
v_gene: TRBV20-1; abundance: -; d_gene: -; j_gene: TRBJ2-3; CDR3nt: TGCAGTGCTAGTGGAGAACCAGATACGCAGTATTTT; CDR3aa: CSASGEPDTQYF
v_gene: TRBV21-1; abundance: -; d_gene: -; j_gene: TRBJ2-2; CDR3nt: TGTGCCAGCAGCGAAAAGCGTTGGACAGGGGGCGAAAAGGAAACCGGGGAGCTGTTTTTT; CDR3aa: CASSEKRWTGGEKETGELFF
v_gene: TRBV5-1; abundance: -; d_gene: -; j_gene: TRBJ2-7; CDR3nt: TGCGCCAGCAGGTTCCGGGCCCAAACATCAACGCGAAACTACGAGCAGTACTTC; CDR3aa: CASRFRAQTSTRNYEQYF
v_gene: TRBV19; abundance: -; d_gene: TRBD2; j_gene: TRBJ2-5; CDR3nt: TGTGCCAGTAGCATCGGGCTAGCGGGAGAAGGGGGAGAGACCCAGTACTTC; CDR3aa: CASSIGLAGEGGETQYF
v_gene: TRBV11-2; abundance: -; d_gene: -; j_gene: TRBJ2-7; CDR3nt: TGTGCCAGCAGCTTAGGGAGCGGCTGGGAGCAGTACTTC; CDR3aa: CASSLGSGWEQYF
v_gene: TRBV27; abundance: -; d_gene: TRBD2; j_gene: TRBJ2-3; CDR3nt: TGTGCCAGCAGAGGAGGACTAGCTCCAGATACGCAGTATTTT; CDR3aa: CASRGGLAPDTQYF
v_gene: TRBV3-1/TRBV3-2; abundance: -; d_gene: TRBD1; j_gene: TRBJ1-3; CDR3nt: TGTGCCAGCAGCCAAGCCGGGCCAGGGGGCTTTGGAAACACCATATATTTT; CDR3aa: CASSQAGPGGFGNTIYF
v_gene: TRBV18; abundance: -; d_gene: -; j_gene: TRBJ2-2; CDR3nt: TGTGCCAGCTCACCACCTAACAGAAACACCGGGGAGCTGTTTTTT; CDR3aa: CASSPPNRNTGELFF
v_gene: TRBV2; abundance: -; d_gene: -; j_gene: TRBJ1-6; CDR3nt: TGTGCCAGCAGTGACCAGTATTCACCCCTCCACTTT; CDR3aa: CASSDQYSPLHF
v_gene: TRBV21-1; abundance: -; d_gene: -; j_gene: TRBJ2-2; CDR3nt: TGTGCCAGCAGCGAAATTCTAGCGGGATCGGGGCACCGGGGAGCTGTTTTT; CDR3aa: CASSEILAGSGHRGAVF
v_gene: TRBV30; abundance: -; d_gene: -; j_gene: TRBJ1-3; CDR3nt: TGTGCCTGGAGTGTACGTATCGACAGTAAAAACTCTGGAAACACCATATATTTT; CDR3aa: CAWSVRIDSKNSGNTIYF
v_gene: TRBV7-3; abundance: once; d_gene: TRBD1; j_gene: TRBJ2-5; CDR3nt: TGTGCCAGCAGCCTATTTGGGACAGGCCAAGAGACCCAGTACTTC; CDR3aa: CASSLFGTGQETQYF